This T cell receptor (beta chain) originates from a study of blood T cell repertoires in COVID-19. Study overall: T cells, B-cell-depleted T cells, or PBMCs provided the cDNA or gDNA that served as material.

As processed by the authors: Estimation of nucleated cell counts relied on the amplification of reference gene primers. Produced via immunoSEQ multiplex PCR; TCRdb's table is partial and in-frame only. V, J and clone size are taken as reported in that table, and D and trimming were inferred from the DNA itself. The repertoire includes around 98,000 clones, roughly 87% of them detected once, and approximately 4.5% sits in the top ten. The CDR3 is 19 residues long. Trimming removed 5 bases at V and 5 bases at J, with 28 bases between. Germline V CDR1 and CDR2: MNHNY, SVGAGI (reference sequence). This chain uses TRBV6-6 with TRBJ1-5, with no clear D. Sequencing was performed on peripheral blood. The origin of this receptor is a man between 65 and 85 years old with acute or convalescent COVID-19. The CDR3 DNA follows: TGTGCCAGCAGTCCCACACTCCCCTGGGAGGGAGAGACTTATCAGCCCCAGCATTTT. As protein: CASSPTLPWEGETYQPQHF.